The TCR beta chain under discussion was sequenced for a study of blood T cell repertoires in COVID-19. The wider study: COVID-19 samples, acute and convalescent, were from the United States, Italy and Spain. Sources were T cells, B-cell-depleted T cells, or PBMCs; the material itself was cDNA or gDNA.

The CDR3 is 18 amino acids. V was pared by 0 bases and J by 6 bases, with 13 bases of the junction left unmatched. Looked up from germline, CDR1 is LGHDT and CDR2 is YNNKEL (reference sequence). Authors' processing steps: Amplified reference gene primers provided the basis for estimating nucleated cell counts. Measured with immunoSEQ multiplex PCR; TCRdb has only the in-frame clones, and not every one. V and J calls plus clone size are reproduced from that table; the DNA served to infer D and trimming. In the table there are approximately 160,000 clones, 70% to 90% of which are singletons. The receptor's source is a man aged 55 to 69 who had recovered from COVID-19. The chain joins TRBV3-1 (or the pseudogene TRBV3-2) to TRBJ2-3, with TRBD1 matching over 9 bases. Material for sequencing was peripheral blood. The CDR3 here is CASSQDWARDRDSDTQYF. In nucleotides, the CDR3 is TGTGCCAGCAGCCAAGATTGGGCCCGGGACAGGGATTCCGATACGCAGTATTTT.